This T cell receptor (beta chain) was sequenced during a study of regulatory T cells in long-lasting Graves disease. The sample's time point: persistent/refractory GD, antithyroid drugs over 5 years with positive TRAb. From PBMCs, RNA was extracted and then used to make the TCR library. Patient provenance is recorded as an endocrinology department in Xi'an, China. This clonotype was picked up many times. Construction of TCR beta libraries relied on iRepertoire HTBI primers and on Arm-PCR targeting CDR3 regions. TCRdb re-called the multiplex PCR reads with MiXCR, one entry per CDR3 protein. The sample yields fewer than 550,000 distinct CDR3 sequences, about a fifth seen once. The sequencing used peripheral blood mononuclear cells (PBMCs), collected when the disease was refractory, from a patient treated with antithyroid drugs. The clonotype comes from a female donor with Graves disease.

The CDR3 nucleotides read TGTGCCAGCAGGGACGCAGGGAGGATTAGCCACGCTAACTATGGCTACACCTTC. Protein sequence: CASRDAGRISHANYGYTF. J is TRBJ1-2 and V is TRBV6-2 or TRBV6-3, with D possibly being TRBD1 (5 bases). V lost 6 bases and J lost 0, with 23 bases in between. Germline V CDR1 and CDR2: MNHEY, SVGEGT. This CDR3 has 18 amino acids.